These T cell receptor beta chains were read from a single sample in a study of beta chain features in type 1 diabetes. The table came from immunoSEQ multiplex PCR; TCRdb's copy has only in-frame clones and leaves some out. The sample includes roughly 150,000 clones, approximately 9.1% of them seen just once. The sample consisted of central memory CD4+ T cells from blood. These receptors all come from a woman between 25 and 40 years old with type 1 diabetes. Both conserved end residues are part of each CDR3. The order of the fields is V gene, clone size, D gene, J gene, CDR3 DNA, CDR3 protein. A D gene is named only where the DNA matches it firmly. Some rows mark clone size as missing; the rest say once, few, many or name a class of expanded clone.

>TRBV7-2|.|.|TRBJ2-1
TGTGCCAGCGTAATCCAACCGGGACTTTACAATGAGCAGTTCTTC
CASVIQPGLYNEQFF
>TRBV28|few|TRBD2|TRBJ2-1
TGTGCCAGCCACTCCGGGACTACCTACAATGAGCAGTTCTTC
CASHSGTTYNEQFF
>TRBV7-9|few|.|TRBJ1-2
TGTGCCAGCAGCTTAGATCACGGGGTCTATGGCTACACCTTC
CASSLDHGVYGYTF
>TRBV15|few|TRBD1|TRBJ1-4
TGTGCCACCAGCAGATCCCCCGACAGGGAAGGGAAACTGTTTTTT
CATSRSPDREGKLFF
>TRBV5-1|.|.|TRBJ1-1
TGCGCCAGCAGCTTGGACGGTTACACTGAAGCTTTCTTT
CASSLDGYTEAFF
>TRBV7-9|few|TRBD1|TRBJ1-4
TGTGCCAGCAGTTTCGACAGGGCGGAAAAACTGTTTTTT
CASSFDRAEKLFF
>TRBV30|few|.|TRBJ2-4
TGTGCCTGGAGTGCAGCCGGGACAACGAAAAACATTCAGTACTTC
CAWSAAGTTKNIQYF
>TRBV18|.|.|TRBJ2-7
TGTGCCAGCTCACCCTCTTCTTACGAGCAGTACTTC
CASSPSSYEQYF
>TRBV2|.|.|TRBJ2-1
TGTGCCAGCAATAGCTATGGGAATGAGCAGTTCTTC
CASNSYGNEQFF
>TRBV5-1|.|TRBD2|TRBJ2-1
TGCGCCAGCAGCGCGGGACTAGCGGGAGCCCATTCCTACAATGAGCAGTTCTTC
CASSAGLAGAHSYNEQFF
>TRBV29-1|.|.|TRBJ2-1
TGCAGCCGATCCGGGTTTACGGATGAGCAGTTCTTC
CSRSGFTDEQFF
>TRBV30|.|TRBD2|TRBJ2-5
TGTGCCTGGAGTGGAGGGACGACTAGCGGAGAGACCCAGTACTTC
CAWSGGTTSGETQYF
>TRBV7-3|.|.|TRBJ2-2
TGTGCCAGCAGCTTAACTAGCGAGGGCGGGGAGCTGTTTTTT
CASSLTSEGGELFF
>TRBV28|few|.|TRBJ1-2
TGTGCCAGCAGTCCCATCCGACCGGGCTATGGCTACACCTTC
CASSPIRPGYGYTF
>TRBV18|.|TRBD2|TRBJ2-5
TGTGCCAGCTCACCACGACTAGCAGAAGAACAAGAGACCCAGTACTTC
CASSPRLAEEQETQYF
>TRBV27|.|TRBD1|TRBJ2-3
TGTGCCAGCACCAGAACTGGGGGACAGGCATACACAGATACGCAGTATTTT
CASTRTGGQAYTDTQYF
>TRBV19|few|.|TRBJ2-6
TGTGCCAGTACCCCCCGGGCAGGGGCTTCTGGGGCCAACGTCCTGACTTTC
CASTPRAGASGANVLTF
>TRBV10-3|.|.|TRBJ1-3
TGTGCCATCAGTGCGTCGACAGGTGAATTCTCTGGAAACACCATATATTTT
CAISASTGEFSGNTIYF
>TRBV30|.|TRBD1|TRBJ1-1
TGTGCCTGGGACAGGGGGTGGGCTGAAGCTTTCTTT
CAWDRGWAEAFF
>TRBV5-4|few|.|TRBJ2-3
TGTGCCAGCAGCTTGGGGTATTCCAGAGATACGCAGTATTTT
CASSLGYSRDTQYF
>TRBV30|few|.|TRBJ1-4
TGTGCCTGGAGCCGGGGAGGGCTTCGGGAAAAACTGTTTTTT
CAWSRGGLREKLFF
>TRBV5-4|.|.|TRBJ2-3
TGTGCCAGCAGCTCCCAGGGGGATACGCAGTATTTT
CASSSQGDTQYF
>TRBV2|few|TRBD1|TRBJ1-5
TGTGCCAGTACCGGGACAGGGGGTCAGCCCCAGCATTTT
CASTGTGGQPQHF
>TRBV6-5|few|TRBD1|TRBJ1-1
TGTGCCAGCAGTTACTCCCGGACAGGGGACACTGAAGCTTTCTTT
CASSYSRTGDTEAFF
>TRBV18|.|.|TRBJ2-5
TGTGCCAGCTCAGTAAGGGACAAACAAGAGACCCAGTACTTC
CASSVRDKQETQYF
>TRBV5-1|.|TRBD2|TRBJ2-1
TGCGCCAGCAGCCTGAACAGACTAGCGGGGAGCTCCTACAATGAGCAGTTCTTC
CASSLNRLAGSSYNEQFF
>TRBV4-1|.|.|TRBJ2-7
TGCGCCAGCAGCGTCGCTGGGACACGGCCCAACGAGCAGTACTTC
CASSVAGTRPNEQYF
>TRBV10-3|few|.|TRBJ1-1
TGTGCCATCAGTGGTCAAGGGGCGGACACTGAAGCTTTCTTT
CAISGQGADTEAFF
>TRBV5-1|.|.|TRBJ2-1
TGCGCCAGCAGCTTGGCGACTGGGGGAGGATCCTACAATGAGCAGTTCTTC
CASSLATGGGSYNEQFF
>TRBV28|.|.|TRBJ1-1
TGTGCCAGCAGTTATCATAGTGAAGCTTTCTTT
CASSYHSEAFF
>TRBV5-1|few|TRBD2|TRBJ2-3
TGCGCCAGCAGCTCCAGCGGGAATCTGGATACGCAGTATTTT
CASSSSGNLDTQYF
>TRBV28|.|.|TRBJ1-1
TGTGCCAGCACAACAGTGGCCACTGAAGCTTTCTTT
CASTTVATEAFF
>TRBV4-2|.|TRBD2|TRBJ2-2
TGTGCCAGCAGCCAAGATCCGGCGGGAGGGCCTATCGGGGAGCTGTTTTTT
CASSQDPAGGPIGELFF
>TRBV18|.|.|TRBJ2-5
TGTGCCAGCTCACCCTTCCCCAGGAGGGAGACCCAGTACTTC
CASSPFPRRETQYF
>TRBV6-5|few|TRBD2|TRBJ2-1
TGTGCCAGCACTTACTGGTCGGGGTCGGGGGGGGATGAGCAGTTCTTC
CASTYWSGSGGDEQFF
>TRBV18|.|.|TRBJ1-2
TGTGCCAGCTCACCACTTGACAGCCACAACTATGGCTACACCTTC
CASSPLDSHNYGYTF
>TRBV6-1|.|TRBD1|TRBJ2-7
TGTGCCAGCAGTGAAAGGCCAGGGGGCTACGAGCAGTACTTC
CASSERPGGYEQYF
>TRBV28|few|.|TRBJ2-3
TGTGCCAGCACCCCCCGGGGAGGTAATAGGGGTACGCAGTATTTT
CASTPRGGNRGTQYF
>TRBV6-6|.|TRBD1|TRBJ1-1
TGTGCCAGCAGTTCCGGACAGGGCCTGGCTGAAGCTTTCTTT
CASSSGQGLAEAFF
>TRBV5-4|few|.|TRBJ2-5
TGTGCCAGCAGCGACAAAAAACAAGAGACCCAGTACTTC
CASSDKKQETQYF
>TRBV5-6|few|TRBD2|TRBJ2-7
TGTGCCAGCAGGCCCCGGGGAGCGGGAGGGCCAGGAGAGCAGTACTTC
CASRPRGAGGPGEQYF
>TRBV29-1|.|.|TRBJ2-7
TGCAGCGCCGAGAGCGGGTTCTACGAGCAGTACTTC
CSAESGFYEQYF
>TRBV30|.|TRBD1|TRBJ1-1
TGTGCCTGGAGGAGGACAGGGGCGAACACTGAAGCTTTCTTT
CAWRRTGANTEAFF
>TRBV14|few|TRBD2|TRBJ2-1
TGTGCCAGCAGCCCTAGCGGGAGACACAATGAGCAGTTCTTC
CASSPSGRHNEQFF
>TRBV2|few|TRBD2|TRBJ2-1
TGTGCCAGCAAGACTAGCGGGATTTCAAATGAGCAGTTCTTC
CASKTSGISNEQFF
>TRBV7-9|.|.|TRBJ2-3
TGTGCCAGCAGCTTTGGCCCCGGAGCGCAGTATTTT
CASSFGPGAQYF
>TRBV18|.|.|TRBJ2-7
TGTGCCAGCTCACCGCTCGACAGATTAACCTACGAGCAGTACTTC
CASSPLDRLTYEQYF